The 25 T cell receptor beta chains listed next were all sequenced from one sample in a study of shared clonotypes between healthy human individuals. The naive CD8 fraction comprised CD45RO-negative cells positively selected for CCR7 and excluded terminally differentiated effector memory CD45RA+ cells. Sequenced by immunoSEQ multiplex PCR; TCRdb stores in-frame clones only, minus some. This sample yields around 1.9 million clones, of which about 93% are seen a single time; under 2% belongs to the top ten. Material for sequencing was naive CD8+ T cells from PBMCs. The receptors here all came from a man younger than 30 in good health. Some clones in this sample may be carry-over from other donors' samples.

The V gene is TRBV4-1, the J gene TRBJ2-7; TRBD2 might be the D (6 bases). Germline V CDR1 and CDR2: MGHRA, YSYEKL. Deletions cut 1 base from V and 3 bases from J, with 10 bases between. The CDR3 runs 14 residues. The CDR3 DNA reads as TGCGCCAGCAGCCAAGCTTGGGGAGGCTACGAGCAGTACTTC. This translates into CASSQAWGGYEQYF.

V and J are TRBV6-8 and TRBJ1-1; D unresolved. This CDR3 spans 10 amino acids. CDR1 and CDR2 from the germline V gene are MNHGY and SAAAGT. Trimming took 8 bases from V and 4 from J, leaving 5 bases between them. The CDR3 region is CASPSTEAFF. The CDR3 coding sequence is TGTGCCAGCCCCAGCACTGAAGCTTTCTTT.

The CDR3 sequence: CASGLLATRSYNEQFF. The CDR3 coding sequence is TGTGCCAGCGGGCTCCTAGCGACAAGATCCTACAATGAGCAGTTCTTC. This chain connects TRBV7-8 to TRBJ2-1, with TRBD2 as a possible D gene (6 bases). Trimming left V 8 bases short and J 1 base short, with 18 bases between. Germline V gene lookup returns CDR1 SGHVS and CDR2 FQNEAQ. This CDR3 contains 16 residues.

This clone was detected a few times. The genes are TRBV27 and TRBJ2-7; TRBD2 aligns across 9 bases. This CDR3 has 15 residues. The V gene end was trimmed by 6 bases and the J gene end by 5 bases; junction bases not matched to a gene: 11. CDR1 is MNHEY and CDR2 is SMNVEV in the germline V gene (reference sequence). CDR3 sequence (DNA): TGTGCCAGCAGACAAAGGGGGCTAGCGGGAAACGAGCAGTACTTC. Encoded protein: CASRQRGLAGNEQYF.

The rearrangement links TRBV28 to TRBJ1-5; 10 bases fit TRBD1. Trimming removed 11 bases from V and 4 bases from J; junction bases left unmatched: 8. CDR1 and CDR2 (germline): MDHEN, SYDVKM. CDR3 length: 14 amino acids. The CDR3 region has the DNA TGTGCCGGCACACGGGACAGGGGAAATCAGCCCCAGCATTTT. This translates into CAGTRDRGNQPQHF.

The V gene is TRBV10-3, the J gene TRBJ1-2; a possible D gene is TRBD1 (6 bases). V gave up 2 bases and J gave up 6 bases, with 7 bases separating them. From germline, CDR1 is ENHRY and CDR2 SYGVKD. The CDR3 loop spans 12 amino acids. The CDR3 nucleotides are TGTGCCATCAGTGAGACAGGGAATGGCTACACCTTC. Amino acid sequence: CAISETGNGYTF.

The chain carries TRBV19 and TRBJ1-2; no clear D. CDR3 length: 15 residues. Trimming left V 5 bases short and J 0 bases short, with 13 bases between. Germline lookup yields CDR1 LNHDA and CDR2 SQIVND (reference sequence). The DNA for the CDR3 is TGTGCCAGTAGTGGTCTAAGCCCGGCTAACTATGGCTACACCTTC. It codes for CASSGLSPANYGYTF.

In this sample, this clone turned up once. Written as DNA, the CDR3 is TGTGCCAGCAGCTTGGGACAGGTTTCTGAGCAGTACTTC. The encoded protein is CASSLGQVSEQYF. This rearrangement joins TRBV11-2 to TRBJ2-7, with 8 nucleotides matching TRBD1. The CDR3 has 13 residues. Losses at the gene ends were 3 bases for V and 7 bases for J; bases not matched to a gene: 5. Germline V gene data show CDR1 as SGHAT and CDR2 as FQNNGV.

This sequence joins TRBV9 and TRBJ2-7; D perhaps matches TRBD2 (6 bases). This CDR3 has 13 residues. The V gene's germline CDR1 is SGDLS and CDR2 YYNGEE. V dropped 7 bases and J dropped 1 base, with 12 bases sitting between them. DNA for the CDR3: TGTGCCAGCTCTAGCGAACGTTCCTACGAGCAGTACTTC. It yields the protein CASSSERSYEQYF.

In its sample, this clone was seen once. The chain couples TRBV4-1 to TRBJ1-5, with D hard to call. V lost 2 bases and J 4 bases, leaving 12 bases between the germline ends. The CDR3 consists of 15 residues. CDR1 is MGHRA, CDR2 YSYEKL, per germline. The CDR3 nucleotides read TGCGCCAGCAGCCAACCCTCCCTGGGGAATCAGCCCCAGCATTTT. Encoded protein: CASSQPSLGNQPQHF.

This chain connects TRBV19 to TRBJ2-7, with 8 bases matching TRBD1. Looked up from germline, CDR1 is LNHDA and CDR2 is SQIVND (reference sequence). The CDR3 runs 15 residues. With 4 bases clipped from V and 2 bases from J, the junction kept 7 bases outside the gene matches. CDR3 DNA sequence: TGTGCCAGTAGTAGTCGACAGGGGACAACCTACGAGCAGTACTTC. It translates to CASSSRQGTTYEQYF.

Only a few counts were recorded for this clone. The chain combines TRBV11-2 with TRBJ1-1, with D perhaps TRBD1 (5 bases). In germline, CDR1 is SGHAT, CDR2 FQNNGV. V shed 0 bases and J shed 5 bases, with 13 bases lying between them. The CDR3 is 15 amino acids. The CDR3 is CASSLDPQGGTEAFF. Written as DNA, the CDR3 is TGTGCCAGCAGCTTAGATCCGCAGGGCGGGACTGAAGCTTTCTTT.

The chain combines TRBV14 with TRBJ2-1, with D unclear. This CDR3 contains 11 residues. Germline V gene lookup returns CDR1 SGHDN and CDR2 FVKESK. The germline V and J ends were trimmed by 2 bases and 9 bases, with 5 bases remaining between them. The CDR3 sequence is CASSQTREQFF. The CDR3 DNA reads TGTGCCAGCAGCCAAACACGTGAGCAGTTCTTC.

V and J are TRBV6-5 and TRBJ1-1, with D possibly TRBD1 on 5 matching bases. The CDR3 sequence is 14 residues long. With 3 bases removed from V and 4 bases from J, the gap between germline ends came to 12 bases. The germline V gene encodes CDR1 MNHEY and CDR2 SVGAGI. The CDR3 DNA reads as TGTGCCAGCAGTTATAACAGCGGGGGCACTGAAGCTTTCTTT. This translates into CASSYNSGGTEAFF.

This rearrangement joins TRBV7-8 to TRBJ2-7; D remains unclear. This CDR3 is 13 amino acids long. Germline CDR1 and CDR2: SGHVS and FQNEAQ. Trimming cost V 3 bases and J 4 bases, with 10 bases left between them. The CDR3 nucleotides read TGTGCCAGCAGCTTGCTTATAGCTTACGAGCAGTACTTC. Translation: CASSLLIAYEQYF.

Turning to this clone: Distinct nucleotide sequences in the sample also encode this CDR3. The rearrangement links TRBV5-1 to TRBJ2-7; TRBD1 matches 7 bases. The trim removed 4 bases at V and 1 base at J, leaving 2 bases unmatched. The CDR3 length is 13 residues. CDR1 is SGHRS and CDR2 is YFSETQ in the germline V gene. As DNA, the CDR3 is TGCGCCAGCAGCCTGACAGGGTCCTACGAGCAGTACTTC. Translating gives CASSLTGSYEQYF.

This clone was detected only once. The rearrangement joins TRBV27 to TRBJ2-1; 7 bases line up with TRBD2. The V gene's germline CDR1 is MNHEY and CDR2 SMNVEV (reference sequence). The CDR3 extends over 15 amino acids. V dropped 6 bases and J dropped 6; count of bases not matched to a gene: 11. CDR3 coding DNA: TGTGCCAGCAGCCATGGGGGGGAACCCCTCAATGAGCAGTTCTTC. Amino acids: CASSHGGEPLNEQFF.

This clone was detected only once. The CDR3 nucleotides are TGCGCCAGCAGCCTGGTCGGCCGAGATCTGCGGGAGGCCTACAATGAGCAGTTCTTC. Translated: CASSLVGRDLREAYNEQFF. The V and J genes are TRBV5-1 and TRBJ2-1, with 8 bases that match TRBD2. Trimming took 4 bases from V and 2 from J; bases not matched to a gene: 17. Germline CDR1 SGHRS, CDR2 YFSETQ. The CDR3 runs 19 residues.

The V call is TRBV7-6, the J call TRBJ2-1, with D possibly matching TRBD1 (6 bases). Trimming cost V 2 bases and J 6 bases, with 8 bases left between them. Germline assignment: CDR1 SGHVS and CDR2 FNYEAQ. The CDR3 is 13 residues long. CDR3 amino acids: CASSLSRGNEQFF. The CDR3 nucleotides read TGTGCCAGCAGCTTATCCAGGGGCAATGAGCAGTTCTTC.

The chain couples TRBV7-9 to TRBJ2-6; TRBD2 matches at 8 bases. V was clipped by 5 bases and J by 0 bases; unmatched bases: 6. CDR1 SEHNR and CDR2 FQNEAQ come from the germline V gene (reference sequence). This CDR3 contains 17 residues. Written as DNA, the CDR3 is TGTGCCAGCAGCACCGAGCGGGGGCACTCTGGGGCCAACGTCCTGACTTTC. Translated, it gives CASSTERGHSGANVLTF.

The chain is built from TRBV7-2 and TRBJ2-3, with 13 bases that match TRBD2. The germline CDR1 and CDR2 sequences are SGHTA and FQGNSA. Losses at the gene ends were 8 bases for V and 4 bases for J; bases not matched to a gene: 15. The CDR3 has 18 residues. CDR3 coding DNA: TGTGCCAGCCCCCAAGAGGAGAGGACTAGCGGGAGATCAGATACGCAGTATTTT. This translates into CASPQEERTSGRSDTQYF.

The rearrangement uses TRBV23-1 and TRBJ2-7; 7 bases are shared with TRBD2. TRBV23-1 is an open reading frame, and its role is uncertain. J gave up 0 bases and V 0 bases, and 5 bases lay outside the gene matches. This CDR3 comprises 16 residues. Here the CDR3 reads CASSQSVGRCSYEQYF. CDR3 DNA: TGCGCCAGCAGTCAATCGGTCGGGAGGTGCTCCTACGAGCAGTACTTC.

The chain is built from TRBV15 and TRBJ2-6; D is perhaps TRBD2 (5 bases). The germline V gene encodes CDR1 LNHNV and CDR2 YYDKDF (reference sequence). V shed 1 base and J shed 0 bases, with 13 bases lying between them. This CDR3 spans 18 amino acids. The CDR3, as DNA: TGTGCCACCAGCAGAGGGTACGGACTTATCTCTGGGGCCAACGTCCTGACTTTC. Translating it yields CATSRGYGLISGANVLTF.

The CDR3 here is CASSPGQATNEKLFF. The CDR3 region has the DNA TGTGCCAGCAGCCCCGGACAGGCAACTAATGAAAAACTGTTTTTT. V usage is TRBV14 and J usage is TRBJ1-4; TRBD1 aligns across 7 bases. V was clipped by 4 bases and J by 0 bases; unmatched bases: 2. Germline V gene lookup returns CDR1 SGHDN and CDR2 FVKESK. This CDR3 contains 15 residues.

V and J are TRBV5-5 and TRBJ1-2, with no clear D. V was cut by 0 bases and J by 5 bases, with 20 bases left in between. CDR3 size: 17 residues. Looked up from germline, CDR1 is SGHKS and CDR2 is YYEKEE (reference sequence). CDR3: CASSLAIKNSLGYGYTF. In DNA form, the CDR3 reads TGTGCCAGCAGCTTGGCTATTAAGAACAGTTTGGGGTATGGCTACACCTTC.